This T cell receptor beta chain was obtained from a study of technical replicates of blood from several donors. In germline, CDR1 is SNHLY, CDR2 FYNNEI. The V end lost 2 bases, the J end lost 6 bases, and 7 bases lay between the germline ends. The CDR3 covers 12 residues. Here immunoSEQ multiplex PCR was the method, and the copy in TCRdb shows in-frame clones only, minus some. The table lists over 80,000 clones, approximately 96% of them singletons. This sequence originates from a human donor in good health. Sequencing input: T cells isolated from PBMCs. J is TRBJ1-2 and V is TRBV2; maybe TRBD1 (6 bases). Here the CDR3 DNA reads TGTGCCAGCAGTGAAACAGGGCATGGCTACACCTTC. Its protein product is CASSETGHGYTF. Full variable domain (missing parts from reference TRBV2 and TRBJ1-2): EPEVTQTPSHQVTQMGQEVILRCVPISNHLYFYWYRQILGQKVEFLVSFYNNEISEKSEIFDDQFSVERPDGSNFTLKIRSTKLEDSAMYFCASSETGHGYTFGSGTRLTVV.